Following are 27 T cell receptor beta chains from one sample sequenced in a study of blood T cells in healthy people across ages. Alongside a J-beta primer mix, a sample-barcoded 5' primer served in a second PCR lasting about 7 to 12 cycles. TCRdb re-analysed the 5' RACE reads in MiXCR, keeping a single row per CDR3 protein. The data contain 650,000 to 1,000,000 distinct CDR3 sequences, 35% to 40% of them seen just once; the ten biggest clones take up around 13%. The material sequenced was blood. Receptors were obtained from a man between 18 and 29 years old in good health.

The table lists this clonotype with many counts. The rearrangement uses TRBV15 and TRBJ2-7; D not resolved. The germline gives CDR1 LNHNV, CDR2 YYDKDF (reference sequence). The length of the CDR3 is 12 residues. The germline V and J ends were trimmed by 5 bases and 4 bases, with 9 bases remaining between them. In DNA form, the CDR3 reads TGTGCCACCAGCCAAGATTATTACGAGCAGTACTTC. Translation gives CATSQDYYEQYF.

This clonotype was counted between two and nine times. The chain combines TRBV20-1 with TRBJ2-1; 10 bases agree with TRBD1. The V segment lost 0 bases and the J segment 12 bases; nucleotides outside the gene matches: 11. The CDR3 is 15 amino acids. Per germline, CDR1 DFQATT and CDR2 SNEGSKA (reference sequence). The CDR3 bases are TGCAGTGCTAGAGATCTGCGGGGACAGGGGAGGGGGCAGTTCTTC. Translating it yields CSARDLRGQGRGQFF.

There are many counts of this clonotype. The chain couples TRBV2 to TRBJ1-2, with D hard to call. Germline CDR1 SNHLY, CDR2 FYNNEI. This CDR3 comprises 13 residues. The germline V and J ends were trimmed by 7 bases and 3 bases, with 12 bases remaining between them. CDR3 loop: CASKAAEHYGYTF. CDR3 DNA sequence: TGTGCCAGCAAAGCGGCGGAGCACTATGGCTACACCTTC.

J is TRBJ1-6 and V is TRBV10-3; 8 bases agree with TRBD1. J was trimmed by 7 bases and V by 4 bases; bases with no gene match: 12. The CDR3 is 17 amino acids. In germline, CDR1 is ENHRY, CDR2 SYGVKD. The CDR3 DNA is TGTGCCATCAGTGGAGGGGGACAGGAGCGCTCGAATTCACCCCTCCACTTT. Translating gives CAISGGGQERSNSPLHF.

Note on this clonotype: An end of the junction does not agree with germline; a read error may underlie this. The rearrangement links TRBV9 to TRBJ2-3; D is unresolved. The V gene's germline CDR1 is SGDLS and CDR2 YYNGEE. The CDR3 totals 14 residues. DNA for the CDR3: TGTGCCAACAGCGTAGAAACTGACACAGATACGCAGTATTTT. Amino acids: CANSVETDTDTQYF.

In its sample, this clonotype was seen many times. The rearrangement joins TRBV4-3 to TRBJ2-1; D not resolved. The CDR3 is 13 residues long. Germline V CDR1 and CDR2: LGHNA, YSLEER. Trimming left V 0 bases short and J 10 bases short, with 10 bases between. CDR3: CASSQDKRGEQFF. The DNA of the CDR3 is TGCGCCAGCAGCCAAGATAAGCGCGGCGAGCAGTTCTTC.

This clonotype was counted only a few times. The chain recombines TRBV20-1 with TRBJ1-6, with TRBD1 identical over 8 bases. The CDR3 spans 16 residues. The germline V gene has CDR1 DFQATT and CDR2 SNEGSKA (reference sequence). V trimming: 3 bases; J trimming: 6 bases; junction bases outside the gene matches: 10. The CDR3 loop is CSASGSGGASNSPLHF. CDR3 nucleotide sequence: TGCAGTGCTAGTGGGTCAGGGGGCGCCTCTAATTCACCCCTCCACTTT.

This chain joins TRBV6-2 or TRBV6-3 and TRBJ1-2, with D tentatively TRBD1 (6 bases). Germline loops: CDR1 MNHEY, CDR2 SVGEGT. V shed 2 bases and J shed 4 bases, with 11 bases lying between them. The CDR3 sequence is 14 residues long. DNA for the CDR3: TGTGCCAGCAGTTACACGGACAGAATCTATGGCTACACCTTC. This gives the protein CASSYTDRIYGYTF.

This rearrangement joins TRBV12-3 or TRBV12-4 to TRBJ1-1; D possibly corresponds to TRBD1 (5 bases). The CDR3 extends over 13 amino acids. V was shortened by 5 bases and J by 10 bases, with 17 bases between the two germline ends. CDR3 DNA: TGTGCCAGCAGTGCGGGAGGAGACAGCGTAGCTTTCTTT. Protein: CASSAGGDSVAFF.

J is TRBJ2-2 and V is TRBV6-4, with no clear D. The CDR3 sequence is 12 residues long. V lost 0 bases to trimming and J lost 9 bases, with 5 bases between them. Germline CDR1 and CDR2: MRHNA and SNTAGT. The CDR3 loop is CASSDSVRELFF. DNA of the CDR3: TGTGCCAGCAGTGACTCGGTCCGGGAGCTGTTTTTT.

The genes are TRBV2 and TRBJ2-5; D remains unclear. Trimming took 3 bases from V and 11 from J, leaving 10 bases between them. CDR3 length: 11 amino acids. The germline CDR1 and CDR2 sequences are SNHLY and FYNNEI. CDR3 amino acids: CASSDLLEQYF. CDR3 nucleotides: TGTGCCAGCAGTGACTTGCTAGAGCAGTACTTC.

This clonotype has at least ten counts. This chain connects TRBV29-1 to TRBJ2-7, with TRBD2 as a possible D gene (6 bases). Trimming stripped 5 bases from V and 1 base from J, with 15 bases between. The CDR3 runs 14 residues. The germline V gene has CDR1 SQVTM and CDR2 ANQGSEA. This CDR3 reads CSVRDFQDSYEQYF. The CDR3 DNA is TGCAGCGTTCGGGACTTCCAGGATTCCTACGAGCAGTACTTC.

This chain links TRBV7-2 with TRBJ1-6; 11 bases fit TRBD1. The CDR3 extends over 15 amino acids. Germline CDR1 SGHTA, CDR2 FQGNSA. J gave up 9 bases and V 1 base, and 2 bases lay outside the gene matches. CDR3 nucleotides: TGTGCCAGCAGCTTAGTAGGACAGGGGGCTTCACCCCTCCACTTT. This gives the protein CASSLVGQGASPLHF.

The chain employs TRBV27 and TRBJ2-1; a possible D gene is TRBD1 (6 bases). Per the germline V gene, CDR1 is MNHEY and CDR2 is SMNVEV (reference sequence). The CDR3 is made up of 16 amino acids. Trimming removed 7 bases at V and 2 bases at J, with 18 bases between. In DNA form, the CDR3 reads TGTGCCAGCACCCTGAAAGGGGGTACAGCCTACAATGAGCAGTTCTTC. This gives the protein CASTLKGGTAYNEQFF.

This clonotype has a handful of counts. V usage is TRBV5-1 and J usage is TRBJ1-1; weak D call: TRBD1 (6 bases). In germline, CDR1 is SGHRS, CDR2 YFSETQ. The CDR3 has 22 amino acids. Trimming shortened V by 3 bases and J by 2 bases, and 35 bases separated the two germline ends. CDR3 DNA sequence: TGCGCCAGCAGCTGGAGGACACAGGGAACCTTACAACTCCCCATTAGAAACACTGAAGCTTTCTTT. It is translated as CASSWRTQGTLQLPIRNTEAFF.

V usage is TRBV25-1 and J usage is TRBJ2-1; 8 bases align to TRBD1. V was pared by 3 bases and J by 14 bases, with 12 bases of the junction left unmatched. Germline V gives CDR1 MGHDK, CDR2 SYGVNS. The CDR3 extends over 14 amino acids. CDR3 nucleotide sequence: TGTGCCAGCAGTGAGCACTTGGCCGACAGGGGAGAGTTCTTC. Translating gives CASSEHLADRGEFF.

This clonotype was detected only a few times. This rearrangement joins TRBV20-1 to TRBJ2-5; a possible D gene is TRBD2 (6 bases). Germline V gene data show CDR1 as DFQATT and CDR2 as SNEGSKA (reference sequence). The V end lost 6 bases, the J end lost 2 bases, and 25 bases lay between the germline ends. CDR3 size: 17 residues. As DNA, the CDR3 is TGCAGTGCCGAAGGAGGGGCGACTAGGCTAACTCAAGAGACCCAGTACTTC. Its protein is CSAEGGATRLTQETQYF.

This clonotype appeared a few times. J is TRBJ2-1 and V is TRBV7-2, with 9 nucleotides matching TRBD2. Unmatched junction bases numbered 5, after V lost 1 base and J lost 4 bases. The CDR3 sequence is 16 residues long. CDR1 is SGHTA, CDR2 FQGNSA, per germline. CDR3 in amino acids: CASSLVGTSLYNEQFF. The CDR3 DNA is TGTGCCAGCAGCTTAGTTGGGACTAGCCTATACAATGAGCAGTTCTTC.

This chain uses TRBV2 with TRBJ2-3; D is perhaps TRBD1 (5 bases). The V and J ends lost 0 bases and 3 bases respectively, with 16 bases between them. The germline CDR1 and CDR2 sequences are SNHLY and FYNNEI. This CDR3 is 17 amino acids long. CDR3 region: CASSEAEGALGTDTQYF. In nucleotides, the CDR3 is TGTGCCAGCAGTGAAGCGGAAGGGGCGTTGGGGACAGATACGCAGTATTTT.

As for this clonotype: A read error is possible here, since a much larger clone lies one base away. The chain has TRBV29-1 and TRBJ2-1; 14 bases line up with TRBD2. CDR3 length: 16 residues. Per the germline V gene, CDR1 is SQVTM and CDR2 is ANQGSEA. The CDR3 reads CSVEDGLAGGYDEQFF. In DNA form, the CDR3 reads TGCAGCGTTGAAGACGGACTAGCGGGGGGCTACGATGAGCAGTTCTTC.

The table lists this clonotype with a few counts. This chain connects TRBV5-1 to TRBJ1-4; D perhaps matches TRBD1 (5 bases). CDR3 length: 15 residues. Germline V gives CDR1 SGHRS, CDR2 YFSETQ. V shed 0 bases and J shed 4 bases, with 10 bases lying between them. CDR3: CASSLGRGSNEKLFF. CDR3 coding DNA: TGCGCCAGCAGCTTGGGCCGGGGGAGTAATGAAAAACTGTTTTTT. Filled out from reference TRBV5-1 and TRBJ1-4, the complete variable domain reads KAGVTQTPRYLIKTRGQQVTLSCSPISGHRSVSWYQQTPGQGLQFLFEYFSETQRNKGNFPGRFSGRQFSNSRSEMNVSTLELGDSALYLCASSLGRGSNEKLFFGSGTQLSVL.

The rearrangement links TRBV7-9 to TRBJ2-7; D gene ambiguous. The length of the CDR3 is 13 residues. Germline lookup yields CDR1 SEHNR and CDR2 FQNEAQ (reference sequence). V was shortened by 0 bases and J by 9 bases, with 12 bases between the two germline ends. The CDR3 protein is CASSLARSKGQYF. The CDR3 nucleotides are TGTGCCAGCAGCTTAGCGCGAAGCAAGGGGCAGTACTTC.

Notes on this clonotype: One base away lies a much larger clone, so this may be a sequencing read error. The chain couples TRBV12-3 or TRBV12-4 to TRBJ2-7, with D unresolved. The CDR3 is 11 amino acids. For the CDR3, the DNA is TGTGTCAGTGGTCCCGTCTACGAGCAGTACTTC. Its protein is CVSGPVYEQYF.

The J gene is TRBJ2-7, the V gene TRBV2; possibly TRBD1 for D (7 bases). Germline V gene data show CDR1 as SNHLY and CDR2 as FYNNEI. CDR3 length equals 17 residues. The ends were cut back, 3 bases at V and 0 bases at J, with 18 bases in the middle. The DNA of the CDR3 is TGTGCCAGCAGTGATATACGGGGGACAGTGAGCTCCTACGAGCAGTACTTC. As protein: CASSDIRGTVSSYEQYF.

The V call is TRBV27, the J call TRBJ1-1; no definite D call. The ends were cut back, 6 bases at V and 4 bases at J, with 15 bases in the middle. CDR3 length: 14 amino acids. From germline, CDR1 is MNHEY and CDR2 SMNVEV (reference sequence). CDR3 amino acids: CASSPTFRATEAFF. As DNA, the CDR3 is TGTGCCAGCAGCCCCACATTTAGGGCCACTGAAGCTTTCTTT.

The chain carries TRBV7-2 and TRBJ2-2; D remains ambiguous. The CDR3 consists of 14 residues. Germline V gives CDR1 SGHTA, CDR2 FQGNSA. Trimming pared 5 bases from V and 4 bases from J, leaving 11 bases between. CDR3 amino acids: CASSTLRATGELFF. The CDR3 coding sequence is TGTGCCAGCAGCACCTTAAGGGCCACCGGGGAGCTGTTTTTT.

This clonotype was detected once. The chain uses TRBV20-1 and TRBJ2-3; 10 bases are a match to TRBD2. Germline trimming cut 3 bases from V and 5 bases from J; bases unmatched to any gene: 2. The CDR3 extends over 13 amino acids. Per the germline V gene, CDR1 is DFQATT and CDR2 is SNEGSKA (reference sequence). The CDR3 region is CSASASGGDTQYF. CDR3 sequence (DNA): TGCAGTGCTAGTGCTAGCGGGGGAGATACGCAGTATTTT.